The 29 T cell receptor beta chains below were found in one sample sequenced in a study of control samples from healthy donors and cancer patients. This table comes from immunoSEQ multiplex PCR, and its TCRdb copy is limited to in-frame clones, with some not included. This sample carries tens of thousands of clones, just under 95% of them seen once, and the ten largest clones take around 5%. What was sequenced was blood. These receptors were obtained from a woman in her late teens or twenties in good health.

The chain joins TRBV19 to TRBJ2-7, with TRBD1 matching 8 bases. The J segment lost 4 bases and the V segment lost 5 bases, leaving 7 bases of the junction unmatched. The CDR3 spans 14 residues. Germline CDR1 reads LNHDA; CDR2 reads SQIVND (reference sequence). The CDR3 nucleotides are TGTGCCAGTAGTTTCTCCGGGACAGGATACGAGCAGTACTTC. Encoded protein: CASSFSGTGYEQYF.

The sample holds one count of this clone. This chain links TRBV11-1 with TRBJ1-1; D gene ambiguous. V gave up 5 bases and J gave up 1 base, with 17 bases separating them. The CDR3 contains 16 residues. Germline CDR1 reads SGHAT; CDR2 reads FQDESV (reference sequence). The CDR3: CASSGTGGPKNTEAFF. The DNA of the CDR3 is TGTGCCAGCAGCGGCACCGGAGGGCCCAAGAACACTGAAGCTTTCTTT. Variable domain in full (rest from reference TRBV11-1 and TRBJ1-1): EAEVAQSPRYKITEKSQAVAFWCDPISGHATLYWYRQILGQGPELLVQFQDESVVDDSQLPKDRFSAERLKGVDSTLKIQPAELGDSAMYLCASSGTGGPKNTEAFFGQGTRLTVV.

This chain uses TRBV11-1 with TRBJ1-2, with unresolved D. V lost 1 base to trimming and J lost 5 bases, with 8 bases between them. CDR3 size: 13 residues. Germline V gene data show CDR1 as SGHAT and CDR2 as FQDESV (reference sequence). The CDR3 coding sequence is TGTGCCAGCAGCTTAGGTCAGGCATATGGCTACACCTTC. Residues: CASSLGQAYGYTF.

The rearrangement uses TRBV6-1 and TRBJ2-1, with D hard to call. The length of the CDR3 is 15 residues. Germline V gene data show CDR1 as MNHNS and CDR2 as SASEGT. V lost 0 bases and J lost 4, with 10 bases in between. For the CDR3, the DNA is TGTGCCAGCAGTGAAGCGGGGTTATTGTACAATGAGCAGTTCTTC. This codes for CASSEAGLLYNEQFF.

Written as DNA, the CDR3 is TGTGCCAGCAGCTCCGGGACTAGCGGCCTCAATGAGCAGTTCTTC. This encodes CASSSGTSGLNEQFF. The rearrangement links TRBV27 to TRBJ2-1; 11 bases match TRBD2. With V trimmed by 6 bases and J by 6 bases, 7 bases remained unmatched. Germline-derived CDR1 and CDR2 are MNHEY and SMNVEV (reference sequence). This CDR3 is 15 amino acids long.

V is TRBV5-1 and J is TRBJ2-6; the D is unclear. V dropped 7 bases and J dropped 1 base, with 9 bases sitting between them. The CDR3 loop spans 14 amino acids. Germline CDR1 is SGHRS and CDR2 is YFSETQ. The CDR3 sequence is CASGEPSGANVLTF. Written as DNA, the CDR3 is TGCGCCAGCGGCGAACCTTCTGGGGCCAACGTCCTGACTTTC.

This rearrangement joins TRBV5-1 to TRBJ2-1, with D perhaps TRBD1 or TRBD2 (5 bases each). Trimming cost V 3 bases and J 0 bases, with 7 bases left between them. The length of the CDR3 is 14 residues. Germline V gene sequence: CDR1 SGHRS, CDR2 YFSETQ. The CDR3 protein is CASSSGGSYNEQFF. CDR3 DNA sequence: TGCGCCAGCAGCTCTGGGGGCTCCTACAATGAGCAGTTCTTC.

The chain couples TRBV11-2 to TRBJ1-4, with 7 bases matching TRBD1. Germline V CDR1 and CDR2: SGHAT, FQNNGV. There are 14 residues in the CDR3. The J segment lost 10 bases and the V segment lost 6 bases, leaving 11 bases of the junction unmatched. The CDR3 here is CASRDRDSVRKLFF. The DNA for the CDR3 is TGTGCCAGCAGAGACCGGGACAGCGTCAGAAAACTGTTTTTT.

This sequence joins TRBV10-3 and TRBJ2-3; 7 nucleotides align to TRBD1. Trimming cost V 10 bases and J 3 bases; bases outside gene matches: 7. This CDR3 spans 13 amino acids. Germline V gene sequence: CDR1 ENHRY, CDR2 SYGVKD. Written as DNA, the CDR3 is TGTGCCACACGACAGGGAATAACAGATACGCAGTATTTT. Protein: CATRQGITDTQYF.

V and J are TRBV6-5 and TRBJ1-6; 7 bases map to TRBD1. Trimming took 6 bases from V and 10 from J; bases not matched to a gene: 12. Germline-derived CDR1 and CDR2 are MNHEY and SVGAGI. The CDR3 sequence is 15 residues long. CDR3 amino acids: CASSQPLQGESPLHF. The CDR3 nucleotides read TGTGCCAGCAGCCAACCCCTCCAGGGGGAATCACCCCTCCACTTT.

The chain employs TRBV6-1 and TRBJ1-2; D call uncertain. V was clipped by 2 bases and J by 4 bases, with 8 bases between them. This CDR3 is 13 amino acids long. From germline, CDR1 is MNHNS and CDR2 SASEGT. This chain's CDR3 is CASSETFSYGYTF. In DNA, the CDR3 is TGTGCCAGCAGTGAAACGTTCTCCTATGGCTACACCTTC.

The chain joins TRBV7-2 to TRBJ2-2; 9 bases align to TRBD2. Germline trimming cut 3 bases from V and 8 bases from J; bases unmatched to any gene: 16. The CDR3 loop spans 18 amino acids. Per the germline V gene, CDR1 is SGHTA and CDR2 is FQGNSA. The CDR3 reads CASSFGVVAGVIAGELFF. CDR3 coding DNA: TGTGCCAGCAGCTTCGGGGTTGTAGCGGGAGTGATAGCGGGGGAGCTGTTTTTT.

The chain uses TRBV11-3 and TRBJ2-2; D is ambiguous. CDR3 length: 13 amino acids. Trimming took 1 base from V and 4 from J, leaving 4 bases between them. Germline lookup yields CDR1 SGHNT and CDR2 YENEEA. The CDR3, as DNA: TGTGCCAGCAGCTTAGTAGGCACCGGGGAGCTGTTTTTT. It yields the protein CASSLVGTGELFF.

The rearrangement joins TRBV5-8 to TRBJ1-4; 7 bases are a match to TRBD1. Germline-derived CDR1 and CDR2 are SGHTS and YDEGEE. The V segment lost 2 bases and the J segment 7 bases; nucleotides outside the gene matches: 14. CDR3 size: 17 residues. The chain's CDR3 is CASSFVGGSKSGEKLFF. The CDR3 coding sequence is TGTGCCAGCAGCTTTGTAGGGGGCTCCAAAAGCGGTGAAAAACTGTTTTTT.

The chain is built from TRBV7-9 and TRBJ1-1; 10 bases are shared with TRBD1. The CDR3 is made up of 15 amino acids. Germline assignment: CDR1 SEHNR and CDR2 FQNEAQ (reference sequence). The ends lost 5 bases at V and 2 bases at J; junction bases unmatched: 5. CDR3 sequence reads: CASSASTGGNTEAFF. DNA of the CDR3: TGTGCCAGCAGCGCATCGACAGGGGGCAACACTGAAGCTTTCTTT.

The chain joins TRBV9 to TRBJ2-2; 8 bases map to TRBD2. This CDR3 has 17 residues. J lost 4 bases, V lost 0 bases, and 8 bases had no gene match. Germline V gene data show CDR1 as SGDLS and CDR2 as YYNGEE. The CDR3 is CASSVAGGGLSTGELFF. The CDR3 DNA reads TGTGCCAGCAGCGTAGCGGGCGGGGGGTTAAGCACCGGGGAGCTGTTTTTT.

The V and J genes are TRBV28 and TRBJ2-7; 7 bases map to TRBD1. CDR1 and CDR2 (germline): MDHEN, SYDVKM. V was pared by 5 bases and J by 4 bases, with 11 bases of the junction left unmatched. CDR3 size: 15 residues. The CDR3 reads CASSGTGTVRYEQYF. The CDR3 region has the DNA TGTGCCAGCAGTGGGACCGGGACAGTTCGTTACGAGCAGTACTTC.

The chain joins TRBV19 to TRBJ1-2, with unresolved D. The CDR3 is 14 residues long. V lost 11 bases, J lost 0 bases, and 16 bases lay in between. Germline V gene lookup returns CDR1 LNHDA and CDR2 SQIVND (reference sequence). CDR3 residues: CASCRLDSNYGYTF. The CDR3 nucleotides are TGTGCCTCCTGCAGGCTTGACTCTAACTATGGCTACACCTTC.

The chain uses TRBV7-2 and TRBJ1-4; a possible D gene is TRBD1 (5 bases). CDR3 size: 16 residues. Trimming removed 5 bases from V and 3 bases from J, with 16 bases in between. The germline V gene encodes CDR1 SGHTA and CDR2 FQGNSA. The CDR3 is CASSLTRQSPNEKLFF. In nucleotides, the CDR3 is TGTGCCAGCAGCCTAACCCGACAGTCGCCTAATGAAAAACTGTTTTTT.

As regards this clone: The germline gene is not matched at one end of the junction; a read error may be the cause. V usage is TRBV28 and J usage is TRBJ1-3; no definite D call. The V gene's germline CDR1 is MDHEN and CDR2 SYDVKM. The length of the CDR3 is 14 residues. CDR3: CASSLGPSGTTIYF. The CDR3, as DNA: TGTGCCAGCAGTTTAGGCCCCTCTGGAACCACCATATATTTT.

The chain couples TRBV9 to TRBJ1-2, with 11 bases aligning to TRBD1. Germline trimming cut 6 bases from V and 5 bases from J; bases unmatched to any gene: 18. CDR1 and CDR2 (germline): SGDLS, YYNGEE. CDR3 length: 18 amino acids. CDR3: CASTVDLRTGGDLYGYTF. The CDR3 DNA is TGTGCCAGCACCGTCGATCTCCGGACAGGGGGCGACCTATATGGCTACACCTTC.

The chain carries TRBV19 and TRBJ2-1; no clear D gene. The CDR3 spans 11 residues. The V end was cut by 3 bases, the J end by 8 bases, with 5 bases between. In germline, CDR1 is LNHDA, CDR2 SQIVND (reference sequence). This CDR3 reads CASSIGHEQFF. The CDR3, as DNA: TGTGCCAGTAGTATCGGCCATGAGCAGTTCTTC.

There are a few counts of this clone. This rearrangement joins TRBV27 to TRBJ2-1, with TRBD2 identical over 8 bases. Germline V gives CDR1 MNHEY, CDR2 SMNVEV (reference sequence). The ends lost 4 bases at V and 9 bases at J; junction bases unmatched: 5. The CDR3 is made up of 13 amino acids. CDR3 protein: CASSSTLAGEQFF. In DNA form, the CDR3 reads TGTGCCAGCAGTTCCACCCTAGCGGGTGAGCAGTTCTTC.

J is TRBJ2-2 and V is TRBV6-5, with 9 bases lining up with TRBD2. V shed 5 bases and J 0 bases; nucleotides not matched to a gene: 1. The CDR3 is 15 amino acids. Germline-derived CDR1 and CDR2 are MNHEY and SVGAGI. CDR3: CASSPSGANTGELFF. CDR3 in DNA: TGTGCCAGCAGTCCTAGCGGGGCGAACACCGGGGAGCTGTTTTTT.

CDR3 protein: CASSLGGLAAGELFF. As DNA, the CDR3 is TGTGCCAGCAGCTTGGGAGGCCTAGCCGCCGGGGAGCTGTTTTTT. This chain uses TRBV7-2 with TRBJ2-2, with D possibly TRBD2 on 6 matching bases. Trimming removed 3 bases at V and 6 bases at J, with 14 bases between. The CDR3 is 15 residues long. Looked up from germline, CDR1 is SGHTA and CDR2 is FQGNSA. Using reference TRBV7-2 and TRBJ2-2 for the parts outside the CDR3, the full variable domain is GAGVSQSPSNKVTEKGKDVELRCDPISGHTALYWYRQSLGQGLEFLIYFQGNSAPDKSGLPSDRFSAERTGGSVSTLTIQRTQQEDSAVYLCASSLGGLAAGELFFGEGSRLTVL.

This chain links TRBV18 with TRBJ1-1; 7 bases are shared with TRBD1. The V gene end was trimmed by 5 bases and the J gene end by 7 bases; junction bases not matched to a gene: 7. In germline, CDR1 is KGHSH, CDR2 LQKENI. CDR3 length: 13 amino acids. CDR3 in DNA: TGTGCCAGCTCAGGTCAGGGGGGATTTGAAGCTTTCTTT. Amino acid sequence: CASSGQGGFEAFF.

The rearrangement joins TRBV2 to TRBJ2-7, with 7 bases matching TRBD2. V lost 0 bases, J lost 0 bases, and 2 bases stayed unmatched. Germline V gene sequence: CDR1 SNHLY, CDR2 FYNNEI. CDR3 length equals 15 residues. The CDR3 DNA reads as TGTGCCAGCAGTGAAGCAGGCGGGAGCTCCTACGAGCAGTACTTC. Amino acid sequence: CASSEAGGSSYEQYF. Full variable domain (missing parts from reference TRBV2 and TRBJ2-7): EPEVTQTPSHQVTQMGQEVILRCVPISNHLYFYWYRQILGQKVEFLVSFYNNEISEKSEIFDDQFSVERPDGSNFTLKIRSTKLEDSAMYFCASSEAGGSSYEQYFGPGTRLTVT.

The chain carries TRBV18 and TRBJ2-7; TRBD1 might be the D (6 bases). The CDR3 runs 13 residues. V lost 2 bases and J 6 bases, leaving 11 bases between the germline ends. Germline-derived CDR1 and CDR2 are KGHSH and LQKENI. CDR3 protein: CASSPVRGSEQYF. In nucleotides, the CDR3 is TGTGCCAGCTCACCAGTGAGGGGGAGCGAGCAGTACTTC.

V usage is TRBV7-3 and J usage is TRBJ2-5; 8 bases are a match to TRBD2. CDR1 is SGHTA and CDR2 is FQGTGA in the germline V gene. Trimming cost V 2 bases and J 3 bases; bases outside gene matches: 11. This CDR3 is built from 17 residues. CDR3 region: CASSLSVGRAGEETQYF. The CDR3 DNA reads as TGTGCCAGCAGCTTATCCGTCGGTCGAGCGGGGGAAGAGACCCAGTACTTC.